The 32 T cell receptor beta chains below come from one sample, sequenced in a study of blood T cell repertoires in COVID-19 (dated by TCRdb to 2019 to 2021). Library prep was done by the immunoSEQ multiplex PCR assay. Sourced from immuneACCESS, this table was stored by TCRdb with only in-frame sequences that have V and J called. A share of the clones is absent; for the studies checked, an unresolved V gene accounts for under half, and the remainder has no known explanation. Counted in this sample were around 160,000 clones; 70% to 90% of them appeared once. The ten most abundant clones make up about 3% of the sample. The sequencing sample was made of peripheral blood. These receptors all stem from a man aged 60 to 75 with acute or convalescent COVID-19.

The gene calls are TRBV2 and TRBJ1-2; D not resolved. This CDR3 comprises 16 residues. Germline V lookup: CDR1 SNHLY, CDR2 FYNNEI. V was shortened by 6 bases and J by 6 bases, with 23 bases between the two germline ends. The CDR3: CASSDAGGQRVNGYTF. The DNA for the CDR3 is TGTGCCAGCAGCGACGCTGGAGGGCAGAGGGTTAATGGCTACACCTTC.

In its sample, this clone was seen once. This rearrangement joins TRBV9 to TRBJ2-2; 7 nucleotides line up with TRBD2. V shed 4 bases, J shed 5 bases, and the junction held 11 bases outside the gene matches. The germline V gene encodes CDR1 SGDLS and CDR2 YYNGEE. This CDR3 region has 16 residues. The CDR3 DNA reads as TGTGCCAGCAGCTCCAGCTGGGGAGGGGTAACCGGGGAGCTGTTTTTT. Amino acids: CASSSSWGGVTGELFF.

The chain carries TRBV7-6 and TRBJ1-2; D is perhaps TRBD1 (5 bases). The V and J ends lost 1 base and 4 bases respectively, with 13 bases between them. Germline V CDR1 and CDR2: SGHVS, FNYEAQ. The CDR3 spans 15 residues. In nucleotides, the CDR3 is TGTGCCAGCAGCTTAGGAGTGGGGGGGACCTATGGCTACACCTTC. Residues: CASSLGVGGTYGYTF.

This chain joins TRBV29-1 and TRBJ1-3, with D hard to call. V lost 6 bases, J lost 4 bases, and 7 bases lay in between. Germline CDR1 reads SQVTM; CDR2 reads ANQGSEA. The CDR3 runs 11 residues. The CDR3 region has the DNA TGCAGCGTGTACGGGGGAAACACCATATATTTT. It yields the protein CSVYGGNTIYF.

This chain joins TRBV13 and TRBJ2-5; 13 bases are a match to TRBD2. CDR1 and CDR2 (germline): PRHDT, FYEKMQ (reference sequence). The CDR3 length is 15 residues. V shed 3 bases and J 2 bases; nucleotides not matched to a gene: 0. In nucleotides, the CDR3 is TGTGCCAGCAGCTTGGGACTAGCGGGGCAAGAGACCCAGTACTTC. As protein: CASSLGLAGQETQYF.

CDR3 sequence: CASSQSGGYTF. As DNA, the CDR3 is TGTGCCAGCAGCCAGTCGGGTGGCTACACCTTC. This chain links TRBV3-1 (or the pseudogene TRBV3-2) with TRBJ1-2, with D unresolved. The ends were cut back, 3 bases at V and 7 bases at J, with 6 bases in the middle. CDR3 length: 11 amino acids. CDR1 and CDR2 (germline): LGHDT, YNNKEL (reference sequence).

This chain links TRBV11-2 with TRBJ1-2; D remains unclear. Germline V gene data show CDR1 as SGHAT and CDR2 as FQNNGV. The CDR3 contains 14 residues. V was cut by 3 bases and J by 3 bases, with 11 bases left in between. In DNA form, the CDR3 reads TGTGCCAGCAGCTTGGGCCCAGTCTACTATGGCTACACCTTC. This sequence encodes CASSLGPVYYGYTF. Filled out from reference TRBV11-2 and TRBJ1-2, the complete variable domain reads EAGVAQSPRYKIIEKRQSVAFWCNPISGHATLYWYQQILGQGPKLLIQFQNNGVVDDSQLPKDRFSAERLKGVDSTLKIQPAKLEDSAVYLCASSLGPVYYGYTFGSGTRLTVV.

The chain recombines TRBV5-1 with TRBJ2-2; a weak D match, TRBD1 (6 bases). Germline V gives CDR1 SGHRS, CDR2 YFSETQ. Trimming shortened V by 4 bases and J by 2 bases, and 9 bases separated the two germline ends. The CDR3 is made up of 14 amino acids. CDR3 DNA: TGCGCCAGCAGCACACAGGGTAACACCGGGGAGCTGTTTTTT. Translated: CASSTQGNTGELFF. Complete variable domain (other parts from reference TRBV5-1 and TRBJ2-2): KAGVTQTPRYLIKTRGQQVTLSCSPISGHRSVSWYQQTPGQGLQFLFEYFSETQRNKGNFPGRFSGRQFSNSRSEMNVSTLELGDSALYLCASSTQGNTGELFFGEGSRLTVL.

This chain connects TRBV19 to TRBJ1-2; D is possibly TRBD1 (5 bases). Trimming took 5 bases from V and 3 from J, leaving 10 bases between them. There are 13 residues in the CDR3. CDR1 LNHDA and CDR2 SQIVND come from the germline V gene (reference sequence). For the CDR3, the DNA is TGTGCCAGTAGTTCGGCCAGGGACTATGGCTACACCTTC. Translating gives CASSSARDYGYTF.

V gene TRBV2 combines with J gene TRBJ1-5; D uncertain. Germline CDR1 SNHLY, CDR2 FYNNEI. V was pared by 6 bases and J by 1 base, with 7 bases between. CDR3 length equals 13 residues. DNA for the CDR3: TGTGCCAGCAGCATTCGGAGCAATCAGCCCCAGCATTTT. Protein: CASSIRSNQPQHF.

The J gene is TRBJ1-4, the V gene TRBV28; perhaps TRBD1 as D (5 bases). Germline V CDR1 and CDR2: MDHEN, SYDVKM. The CDR3 runs 15 residues. Trimming pared 10 bases from V and 1 base from J, leaving 16 bases between. The CDR3 loop is CAIKAGRLTNEKLFF. CDR3 DNA: TGTGCCATCAAGGCGGGGCGATTAACTAATGAAAAACTGTTTTTT.

This chain links TRBV9 with TRBJ1-2; D is unresolved. This CDR3 has 14 amino acids. Trimming took off 3 bases at V and 7 bases at J, with 16 bases between the two ends. Germline CDR1 reads SGDLS; CDR2 reads YYNGEE. CDR3 loop: CASSADSNTGGYTF. The CDR3 DNA is TGTGCCAGCAGCGCCGACTCCAATACGGGTGGCTACACCTTC.

The chain combines TRBV9 with TRBJ2-2; 7 nucleotides match TRBD2. Germline V lookup: CDR1 SGDLS, CDR2 YYNGEE. The CDR3 runs to 19 residues. J was trimmed by 0 bases and V by 4 bases; bases with no gene match: 15. CDR3: CASSPRVGGYPSNTGELFF. CDR3 bases: TGTGCCAGCAGCCCCCGAGTCGGGGGGTACCCCTCGAACACCGGGGAGCTGTTTTTT.

Worth noting for this clone: Mismatch with germline at one junction end may stem from a read error. The chain recombines TRBV7-2 with TRBJ2-7; 11 bases match TRBD2. CDR3 length: 12 amino acids. CDR1 is SGHTA and CDR2 is FQGNSA in the germline V gene. CDR3 DNA: TGTGCCAGCAGCGTAACTAGCGGGGGACTTACATTC. Its protein product is CASSVTSGGLTF.

The rearrangement uses TRBV19 and TRBJ2-7, with 10 positions matching TRBD1. The germline V gene encodes CDR1 LNHDA and CDR2 SQIVND (reference sequence). Germline trimming cut 5 bases from V and 2 bases from J; bases unmatched to any gene: 6. CDR3 length: 15 amino acids. The DNA for the CDR3 is TGTGCCAGTAGTTTCGGACAGGGGGGTGCCTACGAGCAGTACTTC. Translated: CASSFGQGGAYEQYF.

The chain combines TRBV7-9 with TRBJ2-1, with 11 bases identical to TRBD1. This CDR3 is built from 16 residues. Germline V gene lookup returns CDR1 SEHNR and CDR2 FQNEAQ (reference sequence). V trimming: 5 bases; J trimming: 2 bases; junction bases outside the gene matches: 5. Written as DNA, the CDR3 is TGTGCCAGCAGCGAAGTGGACAGGGGGCCCTACAATGAGCAGTTCTTC. Encoded protein: CASSEVDRGPYNEQFF.

The chain has TRBV5-8 and TRBJ2-1, with 8 bases aligning to TRBD2. The junction had 9 bases not matched to a gene; V was cut back by 3 bases and J by 4 bases. Germline V gene sequence: CDR1 SGHTS, CDR2 YDEGEE. This CDR3 has 16 amino acids. The CDR3 DNA reads TGTGCCAGCAGCTCCCCTACCGAGCGGGGGTACAATGAGCAGTTCTTC. This sequence encodes CASSSPTERGYNEQFF.

The rearrangement joins TRBV9 to TRBJ1-6, with a tentative D call TRBD1 (5 bases). Germline V lookup: CDR1 SGDLS, CDR2 YYNGEE. The V gene lost 5 bases and the J gene lost 8 bases, with 14 bases spanning the gap. CDR3 size: 14 residues. CDR3 protein: CASRDSGADSPLHF. In nucleotides, the CDR3 is TGTGCCAGCAGAGACTCTGGGGCCGATTCACCCCTCCACTTT.

This chain links TRBV21-1 with TRBJ2-4; TRBD1, the table's D call, was not compared with the DNA. TRBV21-1 is a documented pseudogene. The CDR3 totals 20 residues. In DNA form, the CDR3 reads TGTGCCAGCAGCCACTCTTACCGGGACAGGGTGTCCGGTGCCAAAAACATTCAGTACTTC. Translating it yields CASSHSYRDRVSGAKNIQYF.

This chain links TRBV7-2 with TRBJ1-5, with 7 bases lining up with TRBD1. Losses at the gene ends were 3 bases for V and 9 bases for J; bases not matched to a gene: 8. The CDR3 sequence is 14 residues long. The germline V gene encodes CDR1 SGHTA and CDR2 FQGNSA. CDR3 bases: TGTGCCAGCAGCTTCTTTACAGGGGACGGGCCCCAGCATTTT. Residues: CASSFFTGDGPQHF.

The V and J genes are TRBV28 and TRBJ1-5; possibly TRBD1 for D (5 bases). V gave up 4 bases and J gave up 6 bases, with 13 bases separating them. The CDR3 extends over 14 amino acids. Germline assignment: CDR1 MDHEN and CDR2 SYDVKM. In DNA, the CDR3 is TGTGCCAGCAGTTCCCAGGGTGGCGGTCAGCCCCAGCATTTT. Protein product: CASSSQGGGQPQHF.

The V call is TRBV7-6, the J call TRBJ1-1; the D is unclear. The CDR3 runs 17 residues. Germline-derived CDR1 and CDR2 are SGHVS and FNYEAQ. The V end lost 4 bases, the J end lost 0 bases, and 18 bases lay between the germline ends. CDR3 in amino acids: CASSSGTDQVLNTEAFF. CDR3 coding DNA: TGTGCCAGCAGCTCCGGCACCGACCAGGTACTGAACACTGAAGCTTTCTTT.

The chain employs TRBV6-1 and TRBJ1-5; D remains ambiguous. Germline CDR1 and CDR2: MNHNS and SASEGT. This CDR3 is 14 amino acids long. With 3 bases removed from V and 3 bases from J, the gap between germline ends came to 9 bases. The CDR3 bases are TGTGCCAGCAGTGACGGTCTCCACAATCAGCCCCAGCATTTT. As protein: CASSDGLHNQPQHF.

This clone appeared once. The CDR3 reads CASSRRGTDTQYF. DNA of the CDR3: TGCGCCAGCAGCCGCCGAGGGACAGATACGCAGTATTTT. The rearrangement links TRBV5-1 to TRBJ2-3; TRBD2 might be the D (5 bases). The CDR3 covers 13 residues. Germline values: CDR1 SGHRS, CDR2 YFSETQ. V lost 4 bases and J 3 bases, leaving 9 bases between the germline ends.

In regard to this clone: This same CDR3 is encoded by further DNA sequences in the sample. The chain uses TRBV6-5 and TRBJ1-6, with 10 bases aligning to TRBD1. This CDR3 has 13 residues. Looked up from germline, CDR1 is MNHEY and CDR2 is SVGAGI. Trimming removed 5 bases from V and 9 bases from J; junction bases left unmatched: 1. CDR3 residues: CASSRDRGSPLHF. The CDR3 DNA follows: TGTGCCAGCAGTCGGGACAGGGGTTCACCCCTCCACTTT.

This sequence joins TRBV2 and TRBJ2-1; tentative D call: TRBD2 (6 bases). V gave up 4 bases and J gave up 3 bases, with 10 bases separating them. This CDR3 has 14 amino acids. Germline-derived CDR1 and CDR2 are SNHLY and FYNNEI. The chain's CDR3 is CASSVWGDYNEQFF. CDR3 sequence (DNA): TGTGCCAGCAGTGTGTGGGGGGACTACAATGAGCAGTTCTTC.

V usage is TRBV2 and J usage is TRBJ2-3; 7 bases are shared with TRBD1. The germline V gene has CDR1 SNHLY and CDR2 FYNNEI. The CDR3 loop spans 16 amino acids. After removal of 6 bases from V and 2 bases from J, the junction contained 11 bases not matched to a gene. Here the CDR3 DNA reads TGTGCCAGCAGGGTTTCTGCAGGGGGTTTCACAGATACGCAGTATTTT. It encodes CASRVSAGGFTDTQYF.

J is TRBJ2-3 and V is TRBV30; D is undetermined. The CDR3 runs to 16 residues. V dropped 3 bases and J dropped 1 base, with 17 bases sitting between them. Germline CDR1 reads GTSNPN; CDR2 reads SVGIG (reference sequence). The CDR3, as DNA: TGTGCCTGGAGCCCTACGGGTCGGAGTGGCACAGATACGCAGTATTTT. This gives the protein CAWSPTGRSGTDTQYF.

V is TRBV5-1 and J is TRBJ1-2; TRBD1 agrees at 8 bases. CDR1 and CDR2 (germline): SGHRS, YFSETQ. The J segment lost 8 bases and the V segment lost 4 bases, leaving 16 bases of the junction unmatched. The CDR3 length is 16 residues. Here the CDR3 reads CASSILTGVAPEGYTF. DNA of the CDR3: TGCGCCAGCAGCATTTTGACAGGGGTTGCCCCGGAGGGCTACACCTTC.

The V call is TRBV12-3 or TRBV12-4, the J call TRBJ2-5; D is unresolved. The ends were cut back, 3 bases at V and 4 bases at J, with 9 bases in the middle. The CDR3 extends over 13 amino acids. This CDR3 reads CASSLSYPETQYF. CDR3 nucleotides: TGTGCCAGCAGTTTGAGCTATCCAGAGACCCAGTACTTC.

The rearrangement links TRBV10-3 to TRBJ1-1; TRBD1 agrees at 7 bases. J was trimmed by 6 bases and V by 6 bases; bases with no gene match: 4. The CDR3 runs 12 residues. The germline CDR1 and CDR2 sequences are ENHRY and SYGVKD. The CDR3 coding sequence is TGTGCCATCAGGGGGGACAGTTCTGAAGCTTTCTTT. This translates into CAIRGDSSEAFF.

This chain connects TRBV2 to TRBJ1-4; D remains unclear. V was shortened by 7 bases and J by 10 bases, with 19 bases between the two germline ends. The germline CDR1 and CDR2 sequences are SNHLY and FYNNEI. The CDR3 contains 14 residues. CDR3 residues: CASKGDAGGGKLFF. The DNA for the CDR3 is TGTGCCAGCAAGGGAGACGCAGGAGGCGGAAAACTGTTTTTT.